The 15 T cell receptor beta chains below come from one sample, sequenced in a study of cytomegalovirus exposure and HLA in healthy donors. Use of 60 Vbeta and 13 Jbeta primers characterized the PCR. This table comes from immunoSEQ multiplex PCR, and its TCRdb copy is limited to in-frame clones, with some not included. The sample includes around 140,000 clones, about 9.1% of them seen just once. Sequenced: PBMCs. The receptors stem from a middle-aged woman in good health and CMV-seropositive.

This clone appeared a few times. The genes are TRBV4-1 and TRBJ2-2; D perhaps matches TRBD2 (6 bases). The germline V and J ends were trimmed by 6 bases and 4 bases, with 6 bases remaining between them. This CDR3 has 12 amino acids. From germline, CDR1 is MGHRA and CDR2 YSYEKL. The CDR3 sequence is CASRGGTGELFF. DNA for the CDR3: TGCGCCAGCAGGGGGGGCACCGGGGAGCTGTTTTTT.

This clone has a handful of counts. This chain links TRBV5-1 with TRBJ2-2, with D unclear. Between the trimmed V and J ends, which lost 7 bases and 5 bases, there was a span of 15 bases. Germline CDR1 is SGHRS and CDR2 is YFSETQ. The CDR3 sequence is 14 residues long. CDR3 in DNA: TGCGCCAGCCGAACCGCCCGGTTGACCGGGGAGCTGTTTTTT. Its protein is CASRTARLTGELFF.

The chain recombines TRBV10-3 with TRBJ2-3; 7 nucleotides line up with TRBD2. The CDR3 spans 13 residues. Germline values: CDR1 ENHRY, CDR2 SYGVKD. Trimming cost V 4 bases and J 9 bases; bases outside gene matches: 7. CDR3 sequence: CAISGAGPETQYF. The CDR3 DNA reads as TGTGCCATCAGTGGAGCGGGACCCGAGACGCAGTATTTT.

This clone was seen more than once but under ten times. The J gene is TRBJ1-2, the V gene TRBV11-2, with TRBD1 matching over 9 bases. The germline gives CDR1 SGHAT, CDR2 FQNNGV. V shed 4 bases, J shed 7 bases, and the junction held 1 base outside the gene matches. This CDR3 is 12 amino acids long. In DNA, the CDR3 is TGTGCCAGCAGCTGGACAGGGGCTGGCTACACCTTC. Translating it yields CASSWTGAGYTF.

This clone occurred a few times. The J gene is TRBJ2-2, the V gene TRBV6-5; D gene unclear. Germline CDR1 is MNHEY and CDR2 is SVGAGI. The CDR3 totals 15 residues. Trimming pared 5 bases from V and 6 bases from J, leaving 16 bases between. The CDR3 bases are TGTGCCAGCAGTAAACAATCCCTTGTCCCCGGGGAGCTGTTTTTT. Translating it yields CASSKQSLVPGELFF.

The table lists this clone with a few counts. The V gene is TRBV10-3, the J gene TRBJ2-7; TRBD2 matches 10 bases. This CDR3 contains 16 residues. V dropped 4 bases and J dropped 4; count of bases not matched to a gene: 10. Germline lookup yields CDR1 ENHRY and CDR2 SYGVKD. DNA for the CDR3: TGTGCCATCAGTGGAAGCGCGGGACTAGCGAAGTACGAGCAGTACTTC. Encoded protein: CAISGSAGLAKYEQYF.

This clone was counted between two and nine times. This rearrangement joins TRBV6-5 to TRBJ1-2, with 9 bases fitting TRBD1. This CDR3 is 14 amino acids long. V shed 6 bases, J shed 5 bases, and the junction held 7 bases outside the gene matches. Germline V CDR1 and CDR2: MNHEY, SVGAGI. The CDR3 sequence: CASSLGQGRYGYTF. The CDR3 bases are TGTGCCAGCAGCCTAGGACAGGGGAGGTATGGCTACACCTTC.

This clone occurred a few times. This rearrangement joins TRBV6-5 to TRBJ1-4, with TRBD1 matching 8 bases. The ends lost 6 bases at V and 7 bases at J; junction bases unmatched: 4. Germline lookup yields CDR1 MNHEY and CDR2 SVGAGI. CDR3 length: 13 residues. For the CDR3, the DNA is TGTGCCAGCAGCTACAGGGGGGGTGAAAAACTGTTTTTT. Protein sequence: CASSYRGGEKLFF.

The chain has TRBV20-1 and TRBJ1-2; D gene unclear. The V gene lost 0 bases and the J gene lost 6 bases, with 5 bases spanning the gap. The CDR3 has 11 amino acids. Germline CDR1 is DFQATT and CDR2 is SNEGSKA (reference sequence). The DNA of the CDR3 is TGCAGTGCTAGAGATGGAGATGGCTACACCTTC. Its protein is CSARDGDGYTF.

The table lists this clone with a few counts. V and J are TRBV2 and TRBJ1-1, with 7 bases aligning to TRBD1. This CDR3 region has 14 residues. The germline gives CDR1 SNHLY, CDR2 FYNNEI. V was clipped by 2 bases and J by 7 bases; unmatched bases: 7. Here the CDR3 DNA reads TGTGCCAGCAGTGAAACAGGGGTGCTGGTTGAAGCTTTCTTT. This sequence encodes CASSETGVLVEAFF.

This clone was observed a handful of times. V usage is TRBV5-1 and J usage is TRBJ2-1, with 7 bases identical to TRBD1. The CDR3 totals 15 residues. Trimming at V came to 3 bases and at J to 4 bases, leaving 7 bases not matched to a gene. The germline V gene has CDR1 SGHRS and CDR2 YFSETQ. The CDR3 DNA is TGCGCCAGCAGCTCGGGACAGATATTTTACAATGAGCAGTTCTTC. Residues: CASSSGQIFYNEQFF.

Worth noting for this clone: At the DNA level, this CDR3 is encoded by other sequences in the same sample as well. This chain joins TRBV5-6 and TRBJ1-6, with TRBD1 as a possible D gene (6 bases). The CDR3 sequence is 16 residues long. Trimming took 3 bases from V and 13 from J, leaving 23 bases between them. Germline CDR1 SGHDT, CDR2 YYEEEE. The CDR3 spells CASSSDSLRRTGPLHF. DNA of the CDR3: TGTGCCAGCAGCTCGGACAGCCTTAGACGTACGGGTCCCCTCCACTTT.

J is TRBJ2-5 and V is TRBV2; 12 bases map to TRBD2. J was trimmed by 0 bases and V by 7 bases; bases with no gene match: 9. Germline lookup yields CDR1 SNHLY and CDR2 FYNNEI. The CDR3 runs to 17 residues. CDR3 protein: CASKGLAGIMNQETQYF. As DNA, the CDR3 is TGTGCCAGCAAAGGACTAGCGGGGATCATGAACCAAGAGACCCAGTACTTC.

This rearrangement joins TRBV7-6 to TRBJ2-3; D possibly corresponds to TRBD1 (6 bases). Germline-derived CDR1 and CDR2 are SGHVS and FNYEAQ. V was pared by 6 bases and J by 5 bases, with 18 bases between. The CDR3 runs to 15 residues. The CDR3 loop reads CASRSLSGGRDTQYF. The CDR3 DNA reads TGTGCCAGCAGATCCCTCAGTGGGGGCCGAGATACGCAGTATTTT. Full variable domain (missing parts from reference TRBV7-6 and TRBJ2-3): GAGVSQSPRYKVTKRGQDVALRCDPISGHVSLYWYRQALGQGPEFLTYFNYEAQQDKSGLPNDRFSAERPEGSISTLTIQRTEQRDSAMYRCASRSLSGGRDTQYFGPGTRLTVL.

This clone has just a few counts. V is TRBV29-1 and J is TRBJ2-7; 8 bases fit TRBD1. Germline V CDR1 and CDR2: SQVTM, ANQGSEA. V was clipped by 7 bases and J by 7 bases; unmatched bases: 6. This CDR3 has 11 residues. The CDR3 coding sequence is TGCAGCGGCCGGACAGGGCAGGAGCAGTACTTC. Translation gives CSGRTGQEQYF.